A single sample is the source of the 21 T cell receptor beta chains below, sequenced in a study of T cell changes during pregnancy in multiple sclerosis. The repertoire was sequenced with immunoSEQ multiplex PCR; TCRdb's copy has only in-frame clones and lacks some. The sample holds about 94,000 clones, approximately 93% seen once. This material consisted of peripheral blood, taken after pregnancy. These receptor sequences come from a female donor with multiple sclerosis, enrolled in a pregnancy study.

V gene TRBV5-1 combines with J gene TRBJ1-1; no firm D call. With 0 bases removed from V and 4 bases from J, the gap between germline ends came to 10 bases. CDR1 is SGHRS and CDR2 is YFSETQ in the germline V gene. This CDR3 comprises 14 residues. CDR3 residues: CASSLGGARTEAFF. In DNA, the CDR3 is TGCGCCAGCAGCTTGGGAGGAGCGCGCACTGAAGCTTTCTTT.

This clone came up once. This chain links TRBV23-1 with TRBJ1-4, with D perhaps matching TRBD1 (5 bases). TRBV23-1 is filed as an ORF, its function uncertain. V gave up 6 bases and J gave up 3 bases, with 14 bases separating them. The CDR3 consists of 15 residues. CDR3 amino acids: CASSRKQASNEKLFF. The CDR3 bases are TGCGCCAGCAGCCGTAAACAGGCATCTAATGAAAAACTGTTTTTT.

The chain is built from TRBV7-7 and TRBJ2-5; TRBD1 matches at 10 bases. Germline CDR1 SSHAT, CDR2 FNYEAQ (reference sequence). The CDR3 contains 16 residues. V shed 1 base and J 4 bases; nucleotides not matched to a gene: 6. DNA of the CDR3: TGTGCCAGCAGCTTAGTGGGACAGGGGATGGGAGAGACCCAGTACTTC. Translated: CASSLVGQGMGETQYF.

The count of this clone is one. The V call is TRBV4-2, the J call TRBJ2-7, with TRBD2 matching over 8 bases. Germline-derived CDR1 and CDR2 are LGHNA and YNFKEQ. V lost 0 bases to trimming and J lost 4 bases; unmatched junction nucleotides: 5. The CDR3 consists of 15 residues. The CDR3 loop reads CASSQDPGGAYEQYF. The CDR3 DNA sequence: TGTGCCAGCAGCCAAGACCCGGGGGGGGCGTACGAGCAGTACTTC.

The rearrangement links TRBV25-1 to TRBJ2-7, with a possible D match to TRBD1 (6 bases). The CDR3 runs to 15 residues. The ends were cut back, 6 bases at V and 3 bases at J, with 18 bases in the middle. Germline CDR1 and CDR2: MGHDK and SYGVNS. The CDR3: CASRLATGTFYEQYF. DNA for the CDR3: TGTGCCAGCAGGTTAGCGACAGGTACTTTCTACGAGCAGTACTTC.

This sequence joins TRBV2 and TRBJ2-1, with 8 bases matching TRBD1. The CDR3 totals 15 residues. Germline values: CDR1 SNHLY, CDR2 FYNNEI. V lost 5 bases and J lost 4; bases outside the gene matches: 7. CDR3 loop: CASSLGTGAYNEQFF. For the CDR3, the DNA is TGTGCCAGCAGTCTGGGGACAGGAGCTTACAATGAGCAGTTCTTC.

J is TRBJ2-1 and V is TRBV27, with D perhaps matching TRBD1 (6 bases). Trimming stripped 0 bases from V and 7 bases from J, with 16 bases between. From germline, CDR1 is MNHEY and CDR2 SMNVEV (reference sequence). This CDR3 is 16 amino acids long. The CDR3 nucleotides are TGTGCCAGCAGTTTATCGAACAGGGTTGGGCAAAATGAGCAGTTCTTC. Encoded protein: CASSLSNRVGQNEQFF.

The chain recombines TRBV6-5 with TRBJ2-3; maybe TRBD2 (6 bases). The germline gives CDR1 MNHEY, CDR2 SVGAGI. The CDR3 has 14 residues. Trimming shortened V by 0 bases and J by 3 bases, and 7 bases separated the two germline ends. The DNA of the CDR3 is TGTGCCAGCAGTTACTCGGGAGGAACAGATACGCAGTATTTT. It translates to CASSYSGGTDTQYF.

This chain connects TRBV5-1 to TRBJ1-3, with 7 bases fitting TRBD1. CDR1 and CDR2 (germline): SGHRS, YFSETQ. Losses at the gene ends were 2 bases for V and 4 bases for J; bases not matched to a gene: 9. This CDR3 comprises 16 residues. CDR3 nucleotide sequence: TGCGCCAGCAGCTTATACGAGGGGGCTGGCGGAAACACCATATATTTT. This translates into CASSLYEGAGGNTIYF. Filled out from reference TRBV5-1 and TRBJ1-3, the complete variable domain reads KAGVTQTPRYLIKTRGQQVTLSCSPISGHRSVSWYQQTPGQGLQFLFEYFSETQRNKGNFPGRFSGRQFSNSRSEMNVSTLELGDSALYLCASSLYEGAGGNTIYFGEGSWLTVV.

This clone was seen a single time. The chain has TRBV5-1 and TRBJ2-7, with D perhaps matching TRBD1 (5 bases). The CDR3 runs 14 residues. V was pared by 1 base and J by 6 bases, with 14 bases between. From germline, CDR1 is SGHRS and CDR2 YFSETQ. As DNA, the CDR3 is TGCGCCAGCAGCTTGAGAAAACAGGACACCGAGCAGTACTTC. This translates into CASSLRKQDTEQYF.

This chain uses TRBV19 with TRBJ1-2, with 10 positions matching TRBD1. V dropped 4 bases and J dropped 4; count of bases not matched to a gene: 9. There are 16 residues in the CDR3. Germline V gives CDR1 LNHDA, CDR2 SQIVND (reference sequence). CDR3 bases: TGTGCCAGTAGTACACTGACAGGGGGCGGCGGCTATGGCTACACCTTC. It specifies CASSTLTGGGGYGYTF.

V gene TRBV9 combines with J gene TRBJ2-1; no reliable D call. The CDR3 is 15 amino acids. Trimming left V 7 bases short and J 0 bases short, with 14 bases between. Germline CDR1 and CDR2: SGDLS and YYNGEE. This chain's CDR3 is CASRPGQGSYNEQFF. The CDR3 DNA follows: TGTGCCAGCCGACCGGGTCAAGGCTCCTACAATGAGCAGTTCTTC.

The chain combines TRBV2 with TRBJ2-4, with a tentative D call TRBD1 (7 bases). The CDR3 contains 14 residues. Trimming removed 7 bases from V and 1 base from J, with 11 bases in between. The germline gives CDR1 SNHLY, CDR2 FYNNEI. The CDR3 reads CASTRGVAKNIQYF. The CDR3 nucleotides read TGTGCCAGCACCAGGGGGGTGGCCAAAAACATTCAGTACTTC.

The rearrangement joins TRBV9 to TRBJ2-3; D gene uncertain. The germline V and J ends were trimmed by 4 bases and 3 bases, with 12 bases remaining between them. From germline, CDR1 is SGDLS and CDR2 YYNGEE. This CDR3 spans 14 amino acids. As DNA, the CDR3 is TGTGCCAGCAGCCCCGGTTACCTTACAGATACGCAGTATTTT. This codes for CASSPGYLTDTQYF.

The rearrangement links TRBV29-1 to TRBJ2-1, with D possibly being TRBD1 (6 bases). The CDR3 runs to 12 residues. V was trimmed by 5 bases and J by 8 bases, leaving 13 bases between them. CDR1 is SQVTM and CDR2 is ANQGSEA in the germline V gene. The CDR3 is CSVKSGTYEQFF. CDR3 coding DNA: TGCAGCGTTAAGTCGGGGACATATGAGCAGTTCTTC.

The genes are TRBV5-8 and TRBJ2-1; 7 positions match TRBD1. The junction had 9 bases not matched to a gene; V was cut back by 3 bases and J by 0 bases. The V gene's germline CDR1 is SGHTS and CDR2 YDEGEE. This CDR3 has 17 residues. CDR3 coding DNA: TGTGCCAGCAGCTGGGGCCATGACAGGGACTCCTACAATGAGCAGTTCTTC. It encodes CASSWGHDRDSYNEQFF. The entire variable domain, with the rest obtained from reference TRBV5-8 and TRBJ2-1, is as follows: EAGVTQSPTHLIKTRGQQATLRCSPISGHTSVYWYQQALGLGLQFLLWYDEGEERNRGNFPPRFSGRQFPNYSSELNVNALELEDSALYLCASSWGHDRDSYNEQFFGPGTRLTVL.

This clone was seen a single time. The chain couples TRBV19 to TRBJ1-4; D is unresolved. V was trimmed by 7 bases and J by 0 bases, leaving 15 bases between them. Germline loops: CDR1 LNHDA, CDR2 SQIVND (reference sequence). The CDR3 has 16 residues. CDR3 in amino acids: CASKAPRPATNEKLFF. CDR3 DNA sequence: TGTGCCAGTAAAGCACCTAGACCGGCAACTAATGAAAAACTGTTTTTT.

The chain joins TRBV7-8 to TRBJ2-2; 12 nucleotides line up with TRBD2. V dropped 3 bases and J dropped 5; count of bases not matched to a gene: 4. The CDR3 is made up of 16 amino acids. Germline CDR1 is SGHVS and CDR2 is FQNEAQ. The CDR3 sequence is CASSFRLAGATGELFF. The CDR3 DNA is TGTGCCAGCAGCTTCCGACTAGCGGGAGCTACCGGGGAGCTGTTTTTT. The complete variable domain, with remaining parts taken from reference TRBV7-8 and TRBJ2-2, reads GAGVSQSPRYKVAKRGQDVALRCDPISGHVSLFWYQQALGQGPEFLTYFQNEAQLDKSGLPSDRFFAERPEGSVSTLKIQRTQQEDSAVYLCASSFRLAGATGELFFGEGSRLTVL.

This clone appeared a single time. The J gene is TRBJ1-5, the V gene TRBV28; TRBD1 might be the D (5 bases). The V gene lost 6 bases and the J gene lost 2 bases, with 8 bases spanning the gap. CDR3 length: 13 amino acids. Germline assignment: CDR1 MDHEN and CDR2 SYDVKM. The chain's CDR3 is CASRGVGNQPQHF. The CDR3 DNA follows: TGTGCCAGCAGAGGGGTGGGCAATCAGCCCCAGCATTTT.

The rearrangement uses TRBV11-2 and TRBJ2-1; no definite D call. The V and J ends lost 2 bases and 5 bases respectively, with 4 bases between them. Germline lookup yields CDR1 SGHAT and CDR2 FQNNGV. CDR3 length equals 12 residues. The CDR3 sequence: CASSLTDNEQFF. The CDR3, as DNA: TGTGCCAGCAGCTTAACGGACAATGAGCAGTTCTTC.

The chain combines TRBV12-5 with TRBJ1-2; D uncertain. V was cut by 9 bases and J by 7 bases, with 18 bases left in between. The CDR3 runs to 13 residues. The germline V gene has CDR1 LGHNT and CDR2 FRNRAP. The CDR3 DNA follows: TGTGCTAGCTCCCTTACAACAGAGGGTGGCTACACCTTC. As protein: CASSLTTEGGYTF.